This TCR beta chain was identified in a study of T cell responses to AZD1222 COVID-19 vaccine. As for the study in general: Pooling was applied to second doses at about 4 or about 12 weeks. General study points: Repertoire sampling was restricted to post-peak T cell response timepoints. Targets within unmutated variant regions were reportedly found for nearly half of spike-specific TCRs. Donors were mostly white British, more females; clonal diversity possibly underestimated.

Libraries were prepared by immunoSEQ multiplex PCR; TCRdb keeps only in-frame clonotypes and omits some of them. The repertoire holds 150,000 or so clones, with about 91% as singletons. The CDR3 extends over 16 amino acids. CDR1 is LGHDT and CDR2 is YNNKEL in the germline V gene (reference sequence). V lost 4 bases and J lost 2, with 15 bases in between. Comment on this clone: Its antigen is unidentified.

This TCR was recovered from an adult in good health. The specimen comprised peripheral blood, sampled on day 0 of AZD1222 vaccination. The chain couples TRBV3-1 (or the pseudogene TRBV3-2) to TRBJ1-5; weak D call: TRBD1 (5 bases). The CDR3 reads CASSPWGVGGNQPQHF. In DNA form, the CDR3 reads TGTGCCAGCAGCCCTTGGGGGGTCGGTGGCAATCAGCCCCAGCATTTT.